The sequence of this TCR beta chain was determined in a study of T cells in Graves' hyperthyroidism and ophthalmopathy (dated by TCRdb to between 2018 and 2021). Describing the broader study: Peripheral blood samples were taken at the time of initial diagnosis, prior to any treatment. To identify TCR V-J signatures that set the groups apart, the researchers used a discovery cohort of 100 patients, made up of about 44 with Graves' ophthalmopathy and 57 with stable Graves' hyperthyroidism. Prospective prediction of ophthalmopathy was tested in an independent validation cohort consisting of 18 to 20 hyperthyroidism patients and around 16 patients who later progressed to ophthalmopathy. For training and testing, the roughly 100 patients in the discovery cohort were randomly divided in a 7:3 ratio. In roughly six Graves' hyperthyroidism patients, the study also compared T-cell repertoires from thyroid tissue with T-cell repertoires from blood. Following sampling, methimazole starting at 30 mg daily was given to hyperthyroidism patients, and high-dose intravenous methylprednisolone was given to ophthalmopathy patients. The paper describes TCR Vbeta CDR3 sequencing of fewer than 150 peripheral blood samples, made up of around 41 ophthalmopathy patients, roughly 72 hyperthyroidism patients and 17 progressor patients.

Study-wide findings and limitations: Blood samples also contained most of the expanded thyroid clonotypes (frequency above 0.001), which suggests that blood repertoires may reflect thyroid immune responses. Ophthalmopathy was separated from stable hyperthyroidism by a 13 V-J signature model, with 87.88% sensitivity and around 81% specificity obtained in cross-validation and 80%/75% obtained in testing. No statistical method was used to set the sample size in advance, and investigators knew the group allocation. In validation, progression to ophthalmopathy was predicted by the model with nearly 71% sensitivity and under 85% specificity, a median of roughly 6.4 months before onset.

Ophthalmopathy patients had moderately to severely active disease, Clinical Activity Score of at least 3, NOSPECS grade of at least 4, and duration under 3 months. Patients with uncontrolled infections, other autoimmune diseases, pregnancy or lactation were excluded. Diagnoses were based on clinical symptoms, serum thyroxine and TRAb, thyroid ultrasound and orbital computed tomography. PBMCs were isolated from 10 ml of fresh peripheral blood by Ficoll-Paque density gradient centrifugation. Trizol reagent was used to extract total RNA, and RNA quality was then checked on an Agilent 2100 Bioanalyzer. The table lists this clonotype with many counts. Its target antigen remains unknown. The input lacks base qualities; no much larger clone sits a single base away. CDR1 and CDR2, per the germline V gene, are MNHNS and SASEGT. Measured from the cysteine to the phenylalanine, the CDR3 is 15 residues long. Only the CDR3 portion is preserved as DNA: 45 bases, with reading frame beginning at the first base. V is shortened by 6 bases, J by 0 bases, and the region joining them spans 12 bases.

TCR beta CDR3 regions were amplified from RNA transcripts. For the first round of RT-PCR on the TCR CDR3, the HTBI primer set was used together with the Qiagen OneStep RT-PCR kit. Libraries were constructed in a second round of multiplex PCR, after which size selection and purification were carried out. Sequencing of the libraries was done on an Illumina HiSeq2000 using paired-end 100 bp reads. The source study handled its data this way. Raw data were processed with SOAPnuke, discarding reads with adapters, uncalled bases, mean Phred below 15, or no exact constant-primer or identifier match. High-quality paired reads were merged using COPE v1.2.5, and each unique nucleotide sequence was defined as a clonotype. Clonotypes were aligned to IMGT TRBV, TRBD and TRBJ reference segments using MiTCR v1.1. Only V-J combinations with frequency above 0.0001, covering 99.2% of repertoires, were analysed. A TCS score was defined as the ratio of F50 (clonal expansion) to E x V (chaos), with BLOSUM62-based TCRdist applied between CDR3 peptides within each V-J. Welch's t-statistics and random forest reduced just over 500 V-J features to 13, which were used in a naive Bayes classifier (R e1071). Using fastp trimming at Q25 and MiXCR clonotype assembly, TCRdb reanalyzed the public sequencing data and kept in-frame beta chains. CDR3 protein sequences are deduplicated, and each keeps its most common genes and DNA. The V and J calls and clone size are TCRdb's, not the authors'. Recorded for this sample are 350,000 to 450,000 distinct CDR3 sequences; around an eighth of them occurred a single time. The biggest ten clones account for 25% to 30% of the sample.

The sample consisted of blood. The V and J genes are TRBV6-1 and TRBJ2-1, with the D gene not confidently named. This clonotype was obtained from a man over 45 with Graves' ophthalmopathy. The CDR3 region reads CASRTTRSSYNEQFF. The DNA sequence follows: TGTGCCAGCAGGACAACCCGGAGCTCCTACAATGAGCAGTTCTTC.